These 14 T cell receptor beta chains came from one sample sequenced in a study of breast tumors, draining lymph nodes, adjacent tissues. The lymph nodes were axillary draining lymph nodes from breast cancer patients. In TCRdb, the multiplex PCR reads were re-called with MiXCR into one record per CDR3 protein. This table holds 85,000 to 130,000 distinct CDR3 sequences, 21% found once. What was sequenced was axillary lymph node tissue. The receptors stem from a female donor with breast cancer. Some clones in this sample may be carry-over from other donors' samples.

This chain joins TRBV7-8 and TRBJ2-7; no firm D call. The CDR3 has 12 amino acids. Trimming stripped 5 bases from V and 6 bases from J, with 11 bases between. CDR1 SGHVS and CDR2 FQNEAQ come from the germline V gene. In nucleotides, the CDR3 is TGTGCCAGCAGCCAGCCTTTGACCGAGCAGTACTTC. The encoded protein is CASSQPLTEQYF. The complete variable domain, with remaining parts taken from reference TRBV7-8 and TRBJ2-7, reads GAGVSQSPRYKVAKRGQDVALRCDPISGHVSLFWYQQALGQGPEFLTYFQNEAQLDKSGLPSDRFFAERPEGSVSTLKIQRTQQEDSAVYLCASSQPLTEQYFGPGTRLTVT.

In this sample, this clonotype turned up many times. The rearrangement joins TRBV5-1 to TRBJ1-4; D gene unclear. V lost 4 bases and J 4 bases, leaving 11 bases between the germline ends. The CDR3 runs 14 residues. Germline CDR1 reads SGHRS; CDR2 reads YFSETQ. The CDR3 region is CASSLVGGNEKLFF. The CDR3 DNA follows: TGCGCCAGCAGCCTAGTGGGTGGTAATGAAAAACTGTTTTTT.

This clonotype was seen more than once but under ten times. CDR3 nucleotides: TGTGCCAGCAGCCACAGGGACAGGTTGAAGACCCAGTACTTC. This translates into CASSHRDRLKTQYF. The chain has TRBV3-1 and TRBJ2-5; 8 bases align to TRBD1. This CDR3 contains 14 residues. CDR1 LGHDT and CDR2 YNNKEL come from the germline V gene (reference sequence). Trimming removed 3 bases from V and 6 bases from J; junction bases left unmatched: 6.

In this sample, this clonotype turned up a few times. The chain links TRBV19 to TRBJ1-5, with TRBD1 as a possible D gene (6 bases). CDR1 and CDR2 from the germline V gene are LNHDA and SQIVND (reference sequence). V lost 7 bases and J 7 bases, leaving 14 bases between the germline ends. The CDR3 totals 13 residues. The CDR3 DNA is TGTGCCAGTAAGGGGGGGGGGCTACAGCCCCAGCATTTT. Translated, it gives CASKGGGLQPQHF.

J is TRBJ2-7 and V is TRBV7-3; TRBD1 matches at 11 bases. Per the germline V gene, CDR1 is SGHTA and CDR2 is FQGTGA. The length of the CDR3 is 14 residues. V lost 6 bases to trimming and J lost 6 bases; unmatched junction nucleotides: 7. CDR3: CASRSGQGASEQYF. CDR3 DNA: TGTGCCAGCAGATCTGGACAGGGGGCGAGCGAGCAGTACTTC.

The sample holds many counts of this clonotype. In DNA, the CDR3 is TGTGCCATCAGTGGGGTGACTAGTACCTACGAGCAGTACTTC. Its protein is CAISGVTSTYEQYF. J is TRBJ2-7 and V is TRBV10-3; tentative D call: TRBD2 (6 bases). Trimming took off 4 bases at V and 2 bases at J, with 12 bases between the two ends. CDR1 is ENHRY, CDR2 SYGVKD, per germline. The CDR3 contains 14 residues.

This clonotype was recorded at least ten times. The J gene is TRBJ2-1, the V gene TRBV20-1, with 9 bases aligning to TRBD2. Trimming cost V 3 bases and J 2 bases; bases outside gene matches: 5. Per the germline V gene, CDR1 is DFQATT and CDR2 is SNEGSKA (reference sequence). This CDR3 contains 15 residues. CDR3 bases: TGCAGTGCTAGGGGTAGCGGGAGCCCCTACAATGAGCAGTTCTTC. Its protein is CSARGSGSPYNEQFF.

This clonotype was observed many times. CDR3: CASRATTGYEQYF. The CDR3 DNA sequence: TGTGCCAGCAGAGCCACAACAGGGTACGAGCAGTACTTC. The chain couples TRBV6-1 to TRBJ2-7; D perhaps matches TRBD1 (6 bases). The ends were cut back, 6 bases at V and 4 bases at J, with 13 bases in the middle. The CDR3 is 13 amino acids. Germline values: CDR1 MNHNS, CDR2 SASEGT.

This clonotype has at least ten counts. The chain employs TRBV4-1 and TRBJ2-7; D gene unclear. CDR3 size: 18 residues. Looked up from germline, CDR1 is MGHRA and CDR2 is YSYEKL. Trimming stripped 0 bases from V and 1 base from J, with 19 bases between. The CDR3 region is CASSQDSPTYGQSYEQYF. CDR3 DNA sequence: TGCGCCAGCAGCCAAGACTCCCCGACCTACGGCCAGTCCTACGAGCAGTACTTC.

This clonotype was detected ten times or more. The J gene is TRBJ1-5, the V gene TRBV7-2; D is possibly TRBD1 (6 bases). The CDR3 is 15 amino acids. Germline V gives CDR1 SGHTA, CDR2 FQGNSA. Trimming stripped 3 bases from V and 1 base from J, with 10 bases between. CDR3 nucleotides: TGTGCCAGCAGCTTTAACCAGGGGAGCAATCAGCCCCAGCATTTT. Its translation is CASSFNQGSNQPQHF.

The genes are TRBV20-1 and TRBJ2-3; weak D call: TRBD1 (6 bases). The length of the CDR3 is 13 residues. V lost 4 bases and J 0 bases, leaving 8 bases between the germline ends. Germline V gene lookup returns CDR1 DFQATT and CDR2 SNEGSKA (reference sequence). The CDR3 nucleotides are TGCAGTGCTAAGGGGGATAGCACAGATACGCAGTATTTT. Protein product: CSAKGDSTDTQYF.

This clonotype occurred many times. This chain connects TRBV20-1 to TRBJ2-5; D call uncertain. The V end lost 0 bases, the J end lost 2 bases, and 10 bases lay between the germline ends. This CDR3 has 14 amino acids. Germline V lookup: CDR1 DFQATT, CDR2 SNEGSKA (reference sequence). This CDR3 reads CSARESAVQETQYF. CDR3 coding DNA: TGCAGTGCTAGAGAATCGGCAGTACAAGAGACCCAGTACTTC.

This clonotype was recorded many times. The genes are TRBV20-1 and TRBJ2-7, with D possibly matching TRBD1 (6 bases). The germline gives CDR1 DFQATT, CDR2 SNEGSKA (reference sequence). V was cut by 3 bases and J by 2 bases, with 8 bases left in between. The CDR3 loop spans 12 amino acids. The CDR3 reads CSASGQTYEQYF. As DNA, the CDR3 is TGCAGTGCTAGTGGACAGACCTACGAGCAGTACTTC.

This clonotype has only a few counts. The chain carries TRBV30 and TRBJ1-2; 10 bases are shared with TRBD1. The V gene end was trimmed by 4 bases and the J gene end by 0 bases; junction bases not matched to a gene: 8. The CDR3 extends over 16 amino acids. Germline V gene data show CDR1 as GTSNPN and CDR2 as SVGIG (reference sequence). The CDR3 spells CAWIPQGQGTNYGYTF. CDR3 nucleotides: TGTGCCTGGATACCCCAGGGACAGGGGACTAACTATGGCTACACCTTC.